This T cell receptor (beta chain) emerged from a study of identical twins. This clonotype was seen a few times. TCRdb ran MiXCR on the 5' RACE reads and lists one entry per CDR3 protein. Of 450,000 or so distinct CDR3 sequences listed, roughly 26% are singletons. This CDR3 is 14 amino acids long. Looked up from germline, CDR1 is LGHNA and CDR2 is YSLEER. V lost 3 bases and J 6 bases, leaving 9 bases between the germline ends. Separately, the same data were catalogued under a study of T cells expressing NK-cell markers.

Sequenced sample: CD4+ T cells sorted from blood. The chain joins TRBV4-3 to TRBJ1-6, with a possible D match to TRBD1 (5 bases). The receptor's source is a woman aged 18-35 years in good health. The CDR3 loop reads CASSQGLVNSPLHF. The CDR3 DNA is TGCGCCAGCAGCCAGGGACTTGTTAATTCACCCCTCCACTTT.